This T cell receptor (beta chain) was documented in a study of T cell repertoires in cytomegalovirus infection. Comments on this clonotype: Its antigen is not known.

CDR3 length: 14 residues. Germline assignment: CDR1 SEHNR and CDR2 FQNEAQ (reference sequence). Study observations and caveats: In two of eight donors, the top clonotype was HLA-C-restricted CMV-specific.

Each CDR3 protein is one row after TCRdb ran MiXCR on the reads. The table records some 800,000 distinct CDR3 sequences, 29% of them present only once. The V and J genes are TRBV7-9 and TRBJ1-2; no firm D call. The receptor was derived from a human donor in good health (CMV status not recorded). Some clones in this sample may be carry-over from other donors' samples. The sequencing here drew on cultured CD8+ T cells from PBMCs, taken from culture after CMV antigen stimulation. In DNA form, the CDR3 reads TGTGCTACTAGACCCCGATCAGGCACCTATGGCTACACCTTC. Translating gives CATRPRSGTYGYTF.